This T cell receptor beta chain was found in a study of vaccination effects on CD4 cells after COVID-19. The CDR3 contains 13 residues. Trimming shortened V by 0 bases and J by 3 bases, and 8 bases separated the two germline ends. Germline CDR1 is GTSNPN and CDR2 is SVGIG (reference sequence). Profiling relied on immunoSEQ multiplex PCR, and the TCRdb table lists in-frame clones only, not all of them. This sample has about 22,000 clones, with around 74% found just once. Before any sequencing was done, the ViraFEST assay used viral peptide pools to expand antigen-specific CD4+ T cells. Cultured cells yielded isolated CD4+ T cells after roughly 11 days. Vaccine recipients had no previous SARS-CoV-2 infection; their nucleocapsid antibodies were negative. The culture medium for two million PBMC per well included about 10 IU/ml IL-2 and roughly 10 ug/ml peptides. Comments on this clone: The antigen is undetermined.

The chain couples TRBV30 to TRBJ1-2; no firm D call. Sequencing was performed on CD4+ T cells from PBMCs cultured with HCoV-NL63 spike peptides, taken before COVID-19 vaccination. This TCR derives from a human donor who received a COVID-19 vaccine. The CDR3 nucleotides read TGTGCCTGGAGTGTAACGCAGTACTATGGCTACACCTTC. This encodes CAWSVTQYYGYTF.